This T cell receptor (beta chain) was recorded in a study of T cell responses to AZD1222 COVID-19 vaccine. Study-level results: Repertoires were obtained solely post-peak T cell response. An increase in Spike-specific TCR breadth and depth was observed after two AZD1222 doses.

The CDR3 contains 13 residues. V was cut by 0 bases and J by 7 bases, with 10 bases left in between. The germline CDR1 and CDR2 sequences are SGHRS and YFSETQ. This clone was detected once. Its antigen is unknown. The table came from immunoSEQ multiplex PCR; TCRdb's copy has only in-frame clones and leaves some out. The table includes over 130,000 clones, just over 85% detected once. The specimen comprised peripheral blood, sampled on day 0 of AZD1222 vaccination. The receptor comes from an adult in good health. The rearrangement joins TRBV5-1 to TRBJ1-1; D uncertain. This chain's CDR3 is CASSLVGGGEAFF. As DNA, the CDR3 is TGCGCCAGCAGCTTGGTCGGAGGAGGTGAAGCTTTCTTT.